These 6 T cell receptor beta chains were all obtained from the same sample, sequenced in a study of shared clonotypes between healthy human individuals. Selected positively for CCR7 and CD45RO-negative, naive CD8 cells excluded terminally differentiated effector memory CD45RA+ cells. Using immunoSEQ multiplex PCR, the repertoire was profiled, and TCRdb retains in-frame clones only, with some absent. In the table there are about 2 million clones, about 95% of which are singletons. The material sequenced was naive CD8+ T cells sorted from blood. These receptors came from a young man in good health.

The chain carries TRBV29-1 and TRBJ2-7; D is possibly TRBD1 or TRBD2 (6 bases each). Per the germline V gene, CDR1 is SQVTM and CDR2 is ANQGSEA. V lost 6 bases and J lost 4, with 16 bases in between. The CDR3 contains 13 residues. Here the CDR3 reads CSVVGEGGYEQYF. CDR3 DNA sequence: TGCAGCGTGGTGGGAGAAGGGGGGTACGAGCAGTACTTC.

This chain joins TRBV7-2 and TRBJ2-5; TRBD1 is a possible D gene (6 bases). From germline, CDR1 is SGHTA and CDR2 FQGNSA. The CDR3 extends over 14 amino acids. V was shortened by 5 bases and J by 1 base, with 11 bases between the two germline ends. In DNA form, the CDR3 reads TGTGCCAGCAGCCCGGACAGTTTCCAAGAGACCCAGTACTTC. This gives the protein CASSPDSFQETQYF.

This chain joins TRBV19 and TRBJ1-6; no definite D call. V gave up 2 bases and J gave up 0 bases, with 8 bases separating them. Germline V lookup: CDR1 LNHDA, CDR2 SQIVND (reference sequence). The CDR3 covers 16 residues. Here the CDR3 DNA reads TGTGCCAGTAGTATATTCAAGAGCTCCTATAATTCACCCCTCCACTTT. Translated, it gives CASSIFKSSYNSPLHF.

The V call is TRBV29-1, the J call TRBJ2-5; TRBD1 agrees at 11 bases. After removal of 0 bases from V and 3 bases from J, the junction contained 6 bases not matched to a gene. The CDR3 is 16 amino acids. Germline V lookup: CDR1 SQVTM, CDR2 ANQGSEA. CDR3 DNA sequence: TGCAGCGTTGAAGACCGTGGACAGGGGGCTAAAGAGACCCAGTACTTC. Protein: CSVEDRGQGAKETQYF.

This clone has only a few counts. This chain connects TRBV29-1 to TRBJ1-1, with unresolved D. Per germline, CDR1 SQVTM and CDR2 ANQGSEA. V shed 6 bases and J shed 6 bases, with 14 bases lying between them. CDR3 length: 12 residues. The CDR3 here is CSVGNNSPEAFF. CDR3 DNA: TGCAGCGTGGGGAACAATTCCCCTGAAGCTTTCTTT.

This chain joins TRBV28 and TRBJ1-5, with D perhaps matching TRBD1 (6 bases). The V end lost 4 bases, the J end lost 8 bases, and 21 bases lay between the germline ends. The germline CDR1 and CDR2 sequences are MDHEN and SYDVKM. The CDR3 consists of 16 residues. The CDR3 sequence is CASSSRGGGVLEPQHF. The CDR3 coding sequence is TGTGCCAGCAGTTCCCGGGGAGGGGGAGTATTAGAGCCCCAGCATTTT.